This TCR beta chain is from a study of blood T cell repertoires in COVID-19. Turning to the study itself: The origin of the acute and convalescent COVID-19 samples was the United States, Italy and Spain. T cells, B-cell-depleted T cells, or PBMCs supplied cDNA or gDNA.

This clone was detected only once. Repertoires were generated with immunoSEQ multiplex PCR, while TCRdb's copy carries only in-frame clones and drops some. The sample consists of some 48,000 clones, 88% of them appearing once. Sequenced material: peripheral blood. The receptor's source is a man aged 45-65 years with active COVID-19.

The CDR3 loop reads CASSGGLGAKAYNEQFF. DNA for the CDR3: TGTGCCAGCTCTGGAGGCCTAGGTGCCAAGGCTTACAATGAGCAGTTCTTC. The gene calls are TRBV5-6 and TRBJ2-1; weak D call: TRBD2 (5 bases). The CDR3 is 17 residues long. The germline V and J ends were trimmed by 7 bases and 4 bases, with 24 bases remaining between them. CDR1 and CDR2 from the germline V gene are SGHDT and YYEEEE.